One and the same sample provided the 4 T cell receptor beta chains below, sequenced in a study of technical replicates of blood from a handful of donors. Assay used: immunoSEQ multiplex PCR; TCRdb lists only in-frame clones, some missing. This table has approximately 97,000 clones, roughly 95% appearing once. Sequencing input: T cells isolated from PBMCs. The receptors were gathered from a human donor in good health.

This rearrangement joins TRBV10-1 to TRBJ2-1, with 12 bases lining up with TRBD1. The junction had 8 bases not matched to a gene; V was cut back by 5 bases and J by 6 bases. The CDR3 is 16 residues long. Germline V gene sequence: CDR1 WNHNN, CDR2 SYGVQD (reference sequence). The CDR3 here is CASSPTGTGGFNEQFF. Here the CDR3 DNA reads TGCGCCAGCAGTCCTACCGGGACAGGGGGCTTCAATGAGCAGTTCTTC.

The V call is TRBV19, the J call TRBJ2-1, with 10 bases that match TRBD2. CDR3 length: 11 residues. From germline, CDR1 is LNHDA and CDR2 SQIVND (reference sequence). The V gene end was trimmed by 6 bases and the J gene end by 15 bases; junction bases not matched to a gene: 5. The CDR3 reads CASSSSGSGFF. DNA for the CDR3: TGTGCCAGTAGCTCTAGCGGGAGTGGGTTCTTC.

The chain combines TRBV29-1 with TRBJ2-4; D gene ambiguous. With 6 bases removed from V and 8 bases from J, the gap between germline ends came to 8 bases. CDR1 and CDR2 (germline): SQVTM, ANQGSEA. The CDR3 has 10 amino acids. CDR3 residues: CSVVEDIQYF. The CDR3 coding sequence is TGCAGCGTCGTTGAGGACATTCAGTACTTC.

The chain recombines TRBV25-1 with TRBJ2-5; D might be TRBD1 (8 bases). V dropped 8 bases and J dropped 3 bases, with 16 bases sitting between them. Germline V gives CDR1 MGHDK, CDR2 SYGVNS. The CDR3 extends over 14 amino acids. The CDR3 reads CASGRTGREETQYF. The CDR3 nucleotides are TGTGCCAGCGGAAGGACAGGGAGGGAAGAGACCCAGTACTTC.